Sequencing of this TCR beta chain was carried out in a study of cytomegalovirus exposure and HLA in healthy donors. The CDR3 contains 13 residues. V was cut by 5 bases and J by 1 base, with 7 bases left in between. Germline lookup yields CDR1 SGHAT and CDR2 FQDESV (reference sequence). PCR involved 60 Vbeta and 13 Jbeta primers. Repertoires were generated with immunoSEQ multiplex PCR, while TCRdb's copy carries only in-frame clones and drops some. Reported are 30,000 to 40,000 clones; the ten largest clones contain approximately 10%. The chain employs TRBV11-1 and TRBJ2-3, with D perhaps TRBD2 (6 bases). The clonotype originates from a man between 35 and 55 years old in good health and CMV-seropositive. The sequencing sample was made of PBMCs. The CDR3 DNA follows: TGTGCCAGCAGCCAGCGGGGCACAGATACGCAGTATTTT. This encodes CASSQRGTDTQYF.